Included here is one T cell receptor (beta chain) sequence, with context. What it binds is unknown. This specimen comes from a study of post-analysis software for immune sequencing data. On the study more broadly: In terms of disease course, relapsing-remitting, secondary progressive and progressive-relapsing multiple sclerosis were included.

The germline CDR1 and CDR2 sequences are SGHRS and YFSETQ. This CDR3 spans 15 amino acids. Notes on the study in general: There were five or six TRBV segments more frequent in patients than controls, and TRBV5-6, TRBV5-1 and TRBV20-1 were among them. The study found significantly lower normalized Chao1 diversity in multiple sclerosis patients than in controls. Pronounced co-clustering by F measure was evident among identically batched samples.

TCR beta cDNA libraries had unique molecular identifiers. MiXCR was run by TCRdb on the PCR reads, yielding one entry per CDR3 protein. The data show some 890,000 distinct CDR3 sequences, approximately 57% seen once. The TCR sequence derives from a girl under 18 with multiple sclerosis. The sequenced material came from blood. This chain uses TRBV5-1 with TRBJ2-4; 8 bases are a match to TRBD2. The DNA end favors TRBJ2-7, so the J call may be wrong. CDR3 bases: TGCGCCAGCAGCTCGTTGGGAGCGGGAGATTCCGAGCAGTACTTC. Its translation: CASSSLGAGDSEQYF.